The 3 T cell receptor beta chains below come from one sample, sequenced in a study of early T cells in non-severe SARS-CoV-2 infection. TCRdb fed the 5' RACE reads into MiXCR, producing one record per CDR3 protein. The repertoire has approximately 33,000 distinct CDR3 sequences, about 3.9% of them found once; the top ten carry less than 12%. What was sequenced was whole blood. Receptors were obtained from an adult who was a healthcare worker with PCR-confirmed SARS-CoV-2 infection or an uninfected control (not recorded which).

This clonotype was counted many times. The CDR3 DNA is TGTGCCAGCAGCCCTGCCGCCGGGACTAACTATGGCTACACCTTC. Translated: CASSPAAGTNYGYTF. V usage is TRBV4-2 and J usage is TRBJ1-2; D is uncertain. The CDR3 loop spans 15 amino acids. The V gene lost 4 bases and the J gene lost 0 bases, with 12 bases spanning the gap. Per germline, CDR1 LGHNA and CDR2 YNFKEQ.

Ten or more counts support this clonotype. J is TRBJ2-2 and V is TRBV4-3; D call uncertain. Germline assignment: CDR1 LGHNA and CDR2 YSLEER. Deletions cut 1 base from V and 5 bases from J, with 5 bases between. The CDR3 contains 13 residues. The CDR3 reads CASSQAPTGELFF. CDR3 nucleotides: TGCGCCAGCAGCCAAGCTCCTACCGGGGAGCTGTTTTTT.

At least ten counts were recorded for this clonotype. This CDR3 reads CASSLGARTQHF. The CDR3 nucleotides read TGTGCCAGCAGCTTAGGAGCCCGCACCCAGCATTTT. The chain carries TRBV7-2 and TRBJ1-5, with no clear D. CDR1 and CDR2 from the germline V gene are SGHTA and FQGNSA. The CDR3 consists of 12 residues. V lost 1 base and J lost 11, with 9 bases in between.